Listed below are T cell receptor beta chains from one sample, sequenced in a study of early T cells in non-severe SARS-CoV-2 infection. Each CDR3 protein gets one entry after TCRdb re-called the 5' RACE reads with MiXCR. The sample holds more than 25,000 distinct CDR3 sequences, about 4.6% seen once. Sequenced material: whole blood, taken at baseline. The receptors stem from an adult who was a healthcare worker with PCR-confirmed SARS-CoV-2 infection or an uninfected control (not recorded which). The CDR3 runs from the conserved cysteine through the conserved F or W. D genes are given only for firm matches. The size entry gives once, few, many or a size class.

D gene: -
J gene: TRBJ1-2
V gene: TRBV5-1
clone size: many
CDR3 DNA: TGCGCCAGCAGCTTGGGGGACGGAGTTAACTATGGCTACACCTTC
CDR3 protein: CASSLGDGVNYGYTF

D gene: TRBD2
J gene: TRBJ2-4
V gene: TRBV20-1
clone size: many
CDR3 DNA: TGCAGTGCTAGAACCACTAGCGGGGAGAGCATTCAGTACTTC
CDR3 protein: CSARTTSGESIQYF

D gene: TRBD1
J gene: TRBJ2-2
V gene: TRBV9
clone size: many
CDR3 DNA: TGTGCCAGCAGCGCCCGTGCCACAGGGGGCACCGGGGAGCTGTTTTTT
CDR3 protein: CASSARATGGTGELFF

D gene: -
J gene: TRBJ2-5
V gene: TRBV20-1
clone size: many
CDR3 DNA: TGCAGTGCTAGGACCGGCGTCCAAGAGACCCAGTACTTC
CDR3 protein: CSARTGVQETQYF

D gene: -
J gene: TRBJ2-5
V gene: TRBV20-1
clone size: many
CDR3 DNA: TGCAGTGCTAGAGATTTAGGGGCCCAAGAGACCCAGTACTTC
CDR3 protein: CSARDLGAQETQYF

D gene: -
J gene: TRBJ1-2
V gene: TRBV6-6
clone size: medium-sized
CDR3 DNA: TGTGCCAGCAGTTACGGGGGAGAGCCCGGCTACACCTTC
CDR3 protein: CASSYGGEPGYTF

D gene: -
J gene: TRBJ2-3
V gene: TRBV20-1
clone size: many
CDR3 DNA: TGCAGTACTGAGAGGGGCACAGATACGCAGTATTTT
CDR3 protein: CSTERGTDTQYF

D gene: TRBD1
J gene: TRBJ1-1
V gene: TRBV19
clone size: many
CDR3 DNA: TGTGCCAGTACTCGACAGGGAACTAACACTGAAGCTTTCTTT
CDR3 protein: CASTRQGTNTEAFF

D gene: -
J gene: TRBJ1-1
V gene: TRBV29-1
clone size: many
CDR3 DNA: TGCAGCGTTGACCGCGGGAACACTGAAGCTTTCTTT
CDR3 protein: CSVDRGNTEAFF

D gene: -
J gene: TRBJ1-5
V gene: TRBV27
clone size: many
CDR3 DNA: TGTGCCAGCAGTTTAATAGGGGGCAATCAGCCCCAGCATTTT
CDR3 protein: CASSLIGGNQPQHF

D gene: -
J gene: TRBJ2-1
V gene: TRBV9
clone size: many
CDR3 DNA: TGTGCCAGCAGCCCTGAGGCCGCGGGTAATGAGCAGTTCTTC
CDR3 protein: CASSPEAAGNEQFF

D gene: -
J gene: TRBJ2-7
V gene: TRBV2
clone size: many
CDR3 DNA: TGTGCCAGCAAGCAGGGCGAATTATACGAGCAGTACTTC
CDR3 protein: CASKQGELYEQYF

D gene: -
J gene: TRBJ2-6
V gene: TRBV6-6
clone size: many
CDR3 DNA: TGTGCCAGCACAGGCTTCGGGTTGGATTTAGCACCTGGGGCCAACGTCCTGACTTTC
CDR3 protein: CASTGFGLDLAPGANVLTF

D gene: -
J gene: TRBJ1-5
V gene: TRBV6-2/TRBV6-3
clone size: many
CDR3 DNA: TGTGCCAGCAGCAGCCAGAAGGTTAATAGCAATCAGCCCCAGCATTTT
CDR3 protein: CASSSQKVNSNQPQHF

D gene: -
J gene: TRBJ2-5
V gene: TRBV24-1
clone size: many
CDR3 DNA: TGTGCCACCAGTGATATGATCTCAATGAGCCCCGAGACCCAGTACTTC
CDR3 protein: CATSDMISMSPETQYF

D gene: -
J gene: TRBJ2-7
V gene: TRBV20-1
clone size: many
CDR3 DNA: TGCAGTGCTAGAGGGTCTACCGACGAGCAGTACTTC
CDR3 protein: CSARGSTDEQYF